This TCR beta chain was observed in a study of T cells after yellow fever vaccination. Study summary: Low-cell-number fractions underwent preparation using SMART-Seq v4 Ultra Low Input. Findings of the study overall: Overall, a small share of clonotypes was seen in both CD4 and CD8 compartments. Reappearance after the booster was observed for most primary-vaccination clones (roughly 97% CD4, just over 85% CD8).

TCR cDNA was made by 5'RACE template switching, adding a universal primer site and UMIs. Via MiXCR, TCRdb re-called the 5' RACE reads, giving one row per CDR3 protein. The sample records roughly 330,000 distinct CDR3 sequences, around 3.9% being singletons. There are many counts of this clonotype. Its antigen is unknown. The germline V gene has CDR1 SQVTM and CDR2 ANQGSEA. This CDR3 has 11 residues. V dropped 0 bases and J dropped 12 bases, with 9 bases sitting between them. The V call is TRBV29-1, the J call TRBJ2-1; a possible D gene is TRBD2 (5 bases). The source of this sequence is a man aged 18 to 30 who received the YFV17D yellow fever vaccine. Sequencing used PBMCs, obtained 5 days after the yellow fever booster vaccination. The CDR3 loop is CSVEDLGGQFF. CDR3 in DNA: TGCAGCGTTGAAGATCTTGGAGGGCAGTTCTTC.